This record concerns one TCR beta chain sequence. This sample stems from a study of Ad26.COV2.S vaccination and SARS-CoV-2 variants. The CDR3 spans 14 residues. The V end was cut by 3 bases, the J end by 3 bases, with 9 bases between. Germline loops: CDR1 LNHDA, CDR2 SQIVND (reference sequence). Treatment denoted: about 20 received Ad26.COV2.S at low or high dose, single or two shots; about 5 received placebo; per-sample allocation not given. The study sampled participants on day 63 after the first vaccine or placebo injection. Here immunoSEQ multiplex PCR was the method, and the copy in TCRdb shows in-frame clones only, minus some. The data show about 350,000 clones, around nine tenths seen once.

The sample in question was peripheral blood, obtained in a trial of Ad26.COV2.S vaccine versus placebo. The receptor was isolated from a person aged 18 to 65 who received the Ad26.COV2.S COVID-19 vaccine or a placebo. This sequence joins TRBV19 and TRBJ1-5; D unresolved. The CDR3 here is CASSMKGINQPQHF. CDR3 bases: TGTGCCAGTAGTATGAAAGGGATCAATCAGCCCCAGCATTTT.